This T cell receptor (beta chain) originates from a study of beta chain features in type 1 diabetes (dated by TCRdb to 2016 to 2019). The study in broad terms: Mean age, gender distribution, total cell number and subset yield did not differ between patients and healthy donors. A total of approximately 100 million sorted cells were examined across all samples, and the number of cells per subset was strongly correlated with RNA yield. The study compared the TCRB repertoires of sorted circulating CD4+ T cell subsets in recently diagnosed type 1 diabetes patients with those in matched healthy donors. Regulatory and stem cell-like memory subsets were obtained from only 8 patients and about 8 healthy donors, while naive and central memory subsets were obtained from all 30 or so donors. The research as a whole found: Shorter templates might be favored by PCR, yet because patient and control samples were amplified and corrected together, any such skew would affect both groups equally. At VDJ recombination sites, patients with type 1 diabetes made fewer insertions and deleted more nucleotides, a pattern implying thymic rearrangement abnormalities. Sequencing cDNA rather than genomic DNA could over-represent highly expressing activated cells, although activation and CD3 levels did not differ between groups. Because the HLA sub-analyses included only small numbers of individuals, any influence of HLA type on TCRB rearrangement was left unresolved. A moderate but significant shortening of TCRB CDR3 length was observed in type 1 diabetes patients in all four CD4+ subsets. Naive, central memory and regulatory TCRB repertoires appeared to be more similar among patients than among healthy donors.

Each donor gave one peripheral blood draw, around 0.12 L on average, collected into heparinised tubes. Naive, central memory, regulatory and stem cell-like memory CD4+ T cells were sorted on a BD FACSAria II using a panel including CD45RO, CCR7, CD25, CD127, CD95 and CD27. Purity was above 95% for every sorted population. PBMCs were isolated immediately by Lymphoprep density gradient centrifugation and stained directly without culture. So that batch effects would be minimized, each experiment stained and sorted samples in pairs, pairing one healthy donor with one patient. With regard to this clone: Its target antigen remains unknown. Per-base qualities were not stored, and no clone one base away is much larger.

The entire amount of isolated RNA was reverse transcribed using the High Capacity cDNA Reverse Transcription Kit, so the sequenced TCRB transcripts were expressed ones. Naive, central memory and regulatory T cell samples underwent deep immunoSEQ sequencing, averaging around 4 million total reads per sample. Sorted cells were lysed in RLT buffer and RNA was extracted with DNase-treated RNeasy Micro or Mini kits, depending on cell number. To prevent cross-contamination, every cell subset was processed on its own, while patient and healthy donor samples were processed together. TCRB sequences were amplified from cDNA with the immunoSEQ multiplex PCR, producing 87-bp fragments spanning the CDR3 region. Sequencing of the amplicons was done on the Illumina HiSeq platform. The original pipeline was this. PCR bias was corrected computationally using synthetic template baselines, and reads within Hamming distance 2 were collapsed, with unmergeable singletons discarded. Reads were aligned against IMGT so that V, D and J genes, CDR3 length and insertions or deletions at six rearrangement sites could be assigned. Within each subset, clonotype counts were normalized to sorted cell number, after which true diversity and Gini coefficients were computed with the tcR R package. The overlap coefficient, calculated on TCRB nucleotide sequences, was used to measure repertoire sharing. TCRdb limited this immuneACCESS table to in-frame rearrangements with V and J called. A share of clones is missing; checked studies link under half to unresolved V genes, and the rest is unexplained. That table furnishes V, J and clone size, whereas the DNA furnished D and trimming. The sample profile shows tens of thousands of clones; about 50% of them were found once. Of the sample, 0.55% to 0.8% is held by the ten largest clones.

Trimmed from V: 6 bases; trimmed from J: 0 bases; junction bases lacking a gene match: 1. Reading the germline V gene gives CDR1 MNHEY and CDR2 SVGAGI. There are 13 amino acids in the CDR3, from cysteine to phenylalanine inclusive. Only the CDR3 portion is preserved as DNA: 39 bases, with reading frame beginning at the first base. This TCR came from a man younger than 40 with type 1 diabetes. What was sequenced was central memory CD4+ T cells from blood. In this chain, TRBV6-5 is recombined with TRBJ1-1; TRBD1 lines up with 7 middle nucleotides. CDR3 loop: CASRQGLNTEAFF. Read as DNA, the sequence is TGTGCCAGCAGACAGGGGTTGAACACTGAAGCTTTCTTT.